This T cell receptor beta chain was captured in a study of T cell responses to AZD1222 COVID-19 vaccine. Study outcomes and limitations: Regions left unmutated in variants are reportedly the target of nearly half of spike-specific TCRs. Mapped onto spike, vaccine-associated CD4 TCRs spanned it and were dominant at 160-218 and 743-854. The donor cohort was predominantly white British with a female majority, and clonal diversity may have been underestimated.

J gave up 14 bases and V 8 bases, and 12 bases lay outside the gene matches. The CDR3 runs 12 residues. Pooling covered second doses at about 4 or about 12 weeks. As concerns this clone: Its specificity is unknown.

TCRdb's table, derived via immunoSEQ multiplex PCR, lists solely in-frame clones and lacks some. The sample consists of 85,000 to 100,000 clones, approximately 93% of them appearing once. The J gene is TRBJ2-1, the V gene TRBV23-1; 7 nucleotides align to TRBD2. TRBV23-1 is classed as an ORF, of uncertain function. The sequenced sample was peripheral blood, obtained 28 days after the second AZD1222 dose. This clonotype was obtained from an adult who received the AZD1222 COVID-19 vaccine. CDR3 in DNA: TGCGCCAGCTCCATGACGGGACGGGAGGAGTTCTTC. This gives the protein CASSMTGREEFF.